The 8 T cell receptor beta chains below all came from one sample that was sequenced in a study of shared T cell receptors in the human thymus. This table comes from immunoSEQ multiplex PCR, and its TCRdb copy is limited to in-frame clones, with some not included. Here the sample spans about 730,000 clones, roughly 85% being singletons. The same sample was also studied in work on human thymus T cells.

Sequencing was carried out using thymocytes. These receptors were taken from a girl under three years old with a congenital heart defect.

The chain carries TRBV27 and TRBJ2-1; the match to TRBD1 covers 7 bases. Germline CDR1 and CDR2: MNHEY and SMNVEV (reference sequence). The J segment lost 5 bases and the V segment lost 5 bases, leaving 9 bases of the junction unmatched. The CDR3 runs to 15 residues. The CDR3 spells CASSPDRVGNNEQFF. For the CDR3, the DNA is TGTGCCAGCAGTCCAGACAGGGTGGGGAACAATGAGCAGTTCTTC.

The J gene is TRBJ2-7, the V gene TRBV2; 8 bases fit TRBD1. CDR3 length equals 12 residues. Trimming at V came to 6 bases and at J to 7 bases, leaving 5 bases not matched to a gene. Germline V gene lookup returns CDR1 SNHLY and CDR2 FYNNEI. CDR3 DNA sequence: TGTGCCAGCAGGCAGGGGGCCGGAGAGCAGTACTTC. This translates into CASRQGAGEQYF. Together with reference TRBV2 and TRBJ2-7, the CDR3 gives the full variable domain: EPEVTQTPSHQVTQMGQEVILRCVPISNHLYFYWYRQILGQKVEFLVSFYNNEISEKSEIFDDQFSVERPDGSNFTLKIRSTKLEDSAMYFCASRQGAGEQYFGPGTRLTVT.

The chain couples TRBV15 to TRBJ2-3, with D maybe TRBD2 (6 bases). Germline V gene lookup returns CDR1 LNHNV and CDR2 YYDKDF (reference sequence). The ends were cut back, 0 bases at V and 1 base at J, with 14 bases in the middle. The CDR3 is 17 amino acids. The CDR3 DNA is TGTGCCACCAGCAGAGATGACTTCGGAGGGGGCACAGATACGCAGTATTTT. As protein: CATSRDDFGGGTDTQYF.

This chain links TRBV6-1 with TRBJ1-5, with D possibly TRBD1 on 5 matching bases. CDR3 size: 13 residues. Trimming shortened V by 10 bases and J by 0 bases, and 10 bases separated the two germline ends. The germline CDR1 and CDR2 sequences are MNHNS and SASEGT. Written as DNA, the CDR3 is TGTGCCACCGACGGACATAGCAATCAGCCCCAGCATTTT. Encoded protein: CATDGHSNQPQHF.

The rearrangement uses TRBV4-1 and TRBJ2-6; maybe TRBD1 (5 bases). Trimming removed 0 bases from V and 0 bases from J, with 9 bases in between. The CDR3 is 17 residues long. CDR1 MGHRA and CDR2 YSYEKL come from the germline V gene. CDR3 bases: TGCGCCAGCAGCCAAGACAGGGTCCCCTCTGGGGCCAACGTCCTGACTTTC. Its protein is CASSQDRVPSGANVLTF.

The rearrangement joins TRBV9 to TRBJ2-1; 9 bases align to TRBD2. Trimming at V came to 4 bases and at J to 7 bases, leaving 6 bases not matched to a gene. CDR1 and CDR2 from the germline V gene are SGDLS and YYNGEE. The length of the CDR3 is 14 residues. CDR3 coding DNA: TGTGCCAGCAGCCCAGCGGGGGGATTTAATGAGCAGTTCTTC. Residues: CASSPAGGFNEQFF.

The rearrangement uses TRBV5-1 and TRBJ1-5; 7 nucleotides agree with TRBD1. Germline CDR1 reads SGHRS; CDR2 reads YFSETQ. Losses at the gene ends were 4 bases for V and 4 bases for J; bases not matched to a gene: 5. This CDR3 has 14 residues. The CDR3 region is CASSLTGRNQPQHF. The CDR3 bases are TGCGCCAGCAGCCTGACAGGGCGGAATCAGCCCCAGCATTTT.

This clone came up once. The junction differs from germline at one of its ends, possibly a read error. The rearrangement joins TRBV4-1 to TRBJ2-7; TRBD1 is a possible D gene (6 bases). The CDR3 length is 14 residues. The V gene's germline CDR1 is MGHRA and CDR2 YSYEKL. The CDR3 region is CASSQGWTASEQYF. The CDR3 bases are TGCGCCAGCAGTCAAGGATGGACAGCCAGCGAGCAGTACTTC.